Following are 19 T cell receptor beta chains from one sample sequenced in a study of CD8 T cells in ankylosing spondylitis. Study-wide findings and caveats: Characteristic of ankylosing spondylitis blood, it appeared, was a TCR beta motif comprising roughly eight highly homologous variants.

TCRdb processed the 5' RACE reads anew with MiXCR; each CDR3 protein has one entry. The sample includes roughly 370,000 distinct CDR3 sequences, about a fifth seen only once; the top ten take roughly a sixth. These TCRs are of unknown antigen specificity. The sample consisted of blood, either unsorted or a sorted T cell fraction (not recorded which). Receptors originate from a male donor with ankylosing spondylitis.

V gene TRBV7-3 combines with J gene TRBJ2-7, with 7 bases that match TRBD1. Germline V gives CDR1 SGHTA, CDR2 FQGTGA. The ends lost 4 bases at V and 6 bases at J; junction bases unmatched: 3. This CDR3 is 12 amino acids long. CDR3 sequence reads: CASSSNRGEQYF. DNA for the CDR3: TGTGCCAGCAGCTCCAACAGGGGCGAGCAGTACTTC.

This clonotype was counted between two and nine times. V and J are TRBV11-2 and TRBJ2-1, with D uncertain. Looked up from germline, CDR1 is SGHAT and CDR2 is FQNNGV. The CDR3 totals 15 residues. With 5 bases removed from V and 8 bases from J, the gap between germline ends came to 19 bases. The CDR3 region is CASSQTGPTTDEQFF. The CDR3 bases are TGTGCCAGCAGCCAAACCGGGCCCACGACGGATGAGCAGTTCTTC.

The rearrangement uses TRBV5-6 and TRBJ2-3; TRBD1 or TRBD2 may be the D gene (5 bases each). Deletions cut 4 bases from V and 2 bases from J, with 14 bases between. Germline V gene sequence: CDR1 SGHDT, CDR2 YYEEEE. The CDR3 runs to 15 residues. The CDR3 bases are TGTGCCAGCAGCCCCCGGGACGGCAACACAGATACGCAGTATTTT. It translates to CASSPRDGNTDTQYF.

The V and J genes are TRBV2 and TRBJ2-1; D is unresolved. Per germline, CDR1 SNHLY and CDR2 FYNNEI. CDR3 length: 14 residues. V was shortened by 4 bases and J by 2 bases, with 9 bases between the two germline ends. The CDR3 region has the DNA TGTGCCAGCAGTGGAGCGACCGCCTACAATGAGCAGTTCTTC. This encodes CASSGATAYNEQFF.

The CDR3 sequence: CAISALAGGYNEQFF. The CDR3 DNA reads TGTGCCATCAGTGCTTTGGCGGGAGGCTACAATGAGCAGTTCTTC. The chain employs TRBV10-3 and TRBJ2-1, with TRBD2 matching 8 bases. Germline loops: CDR1 ENHRY, CDR2 SYGVKD. The CDR3 contains 15 residues. Losses at the gene ends were 4 bases for V and 3 bases for J; bases not matched to a gene: 5.

This clonotype appeared a few times. J is TRBJ2-5 and V is TRBV29-1, with D possibly TRBD1 on 6 matching bases. The CDR3 loop spans 13 amino acids. The germline gives CDR1 SQVTM, CDR2 ANQGSEA. Trimming took off 5 bases at V and 6 bases at J, with 16 bases between the two ends. CDR3 coding DNA: TGCAGCGTTCATATAGGGCAGGGGCAGACCCAGTACTTC. Its translation: CSVHIGQGQTQYF.

A few counts support this clonotype. This rearrangement joins TRBV15 to TRBJ1-1, with a weak D call TRBD1 (5 bases). This CDR3 spans 14 amino acids. In germline, CDR1 is LNHNV, CDR2 YYDKDF (reference sequence). V was clipped by 0 bases and J by 5 bases, with 10 bases between them. Here the CDR3 reads CATSRDVGGTEAFF. The CDR3 bases are TGTGCCACCAGCAGAGATGTGGGGGGGACTGAAGCTTTCTTT.

The chain is built from TRBV7-6 and TRBJ1-1, with D unclear. Per germline, CDR1 SGHVS and CDR2 FNYEAQ. V lost 5 bases, J lost 3 bases, and 13 bases lay in between. This CDR3 spans 14 amino acids. CDR3: CASSPPVLYTEAFF. For the CDR3, the DNA is TGTGCCAGCAGCCCCCCCGTCCTGTACACTGAAGCTTTCTTT.

This clonotype occurred a few times. The chain is built from TRBV20-1 and TRBJ2-7; D is unresolved. V lost 6 bases to trimming and J lost 0 bases, with 9 bases between them. The CDR3 spans 12 residues. The germline gives CDR1 DFQATT, CDR2 SNEGSKA (reference sequence). The CDR3 DNA sequence: TGCAGTGCCTTTTCAAGCTCCTACGAGCAGTACTTC. It specifies CSAFSSSYEQYF.

This clonotype has more than one count but fewer than ten. This chain's CDR3 is CSARASGVPKTQYF. The CDR3, as DNA: TGCAGTGCTAGGGCGTCGGGGGTACCCAAGACCCAGTACTTC. J is TRBJ2-5 and V is TRBV20-1; tentatively, D is TRBD2 (6 bases). The V gene's germline CDR1 is DFQATT and CDR2 SNEGSKA (reference sequence). Trimming removed 3 bases from V and 6 bases from J, with 17 bases in between. The CDR3 spans 14 residues.

In DNA form, the CDR3 reads TGCAGTGCTAGAAGAGGTGCAGAGACCCAGTACTTC. Amino acid sequence: CSARRGAETQYF. V is TRBV20-1 and J is TRBJ2-5; no definite D call. Trimming cost V 2 bases and J 4 bases, with 8 bases left between them. The germline V gene has CDR1 DFQATT and CDR2 SNEGSKA (reference sequence). The CDR3 is 12 residues long.

The chain carries TRBV20-1 and TRBJ1-1, with no clear D. The germline V and J ends were trimmed by 3 bases and 0 bases, with 5 bases remaining between them. The CDR3 has 12 residues. Germline lookup yields CDR1 DFQATT and CDR2 SNEGSKA (reference sequence). The CDR3 reads CSARELNTEAFF. CDR3 DNA sequence: TGCAGTGCTAGGGAGTTGAACACTGAAGCTTTCTTT.

This clonotype showed up just a few times. The CDR3 sequence is CSARTGRAYNEQFF. As DNA, the CDR3 is TGCAGTGCTAGGACTGGTCGCGCCTACAATGAGCAGTTCTTC. The chain recombines TRBV20-1 with TRBJ2-1, with D uncertain. Trimming left V 3 bases short and J 2 bases short, with 11 bases between. CDR3 length: 14 residues. Looked up from germline, CDR1 is DFQATT and CDR2 is SNEGSKA (reference sequence).

The chain is built from TRBV7-2 and TRBJ2-5; 7 bases line up with TRBD2. With V trimmed by 1 base and J by 5 bases, 7 bases remained unmatched. The germline gives CDR1 SGHTA, CDR2 FQGNSA. The CDR3 contains 15 residues. In DNA, the CDR3 is TGTGCCAGCAGCTTAGACCTAGCGGACCTGGAGACCCAGTACTTC. Amino acid sequence: CASSLDLADLETQYF.

The chain has TRBV20-1 and TRBJ2-7; a weak D match, TRBD2 (6 bases). CDR1 and CDR2 from the germline V gene are DFQATT and SNEGSKA (reference sequence). V dropped 1 base and J dropped 0 bases, with 10 bases sitting between them. The CDR3 sequence is 14 residues long. CDR3 sequence reads: CSARASGSSYEQYF. CDR3 bases: TGCAGTGCTAGAGCCAGCGGGTCCTCCTACGAGCAGTACTTC.

The chain links TRBV28 to TRBJ2-1, with a weak D call TRBD2 (5 bases). Per germline, CDR1 MDHEN and CDR2 SYDVKM. Trimming stripped 2 bases from V and 5 bases from J, with 19 bases between. The CDR3 extends over 17 amino acids. This chain's CDR3 is CASSLEVSSFGHNEQFF. The CDR3 bases are TGTGCCAGCAGTTTAGAAGTGTCTAGCTTCGGACACAATGAGCAGTTCTTC.

This clonotype has more than one count but fewer than ten. The chain combines TRBV12-5 with TRBJ1-5, with 7 bases aligning to TRBD1. V lost 6 bases, J lost 0 bases, and 11 bases stayed unmatched. Germline loops: CDR1 LGHNT, CDR2 FRNRAP. The CDR3 contains 17 residues. The CDR3 nucleotides read TGTGCTAGTGGAATTAGTGAAGACAGGGTTAGCAATCAGCCCCAGCATTTT. This gives the protein CASGISEDRVSNQPQHF.

This clonotype came up a few times. This chain joins TRBV7-8 and TRBJ2-1, with 7 bases aligning to TRBD2. CDR1 SGHVS and CDR2 FQNEAQ come from the germline V gene. This CDR3 has 13 amino acids. J was trimmed by 15 bases and V by 3 bases; bases with no gene match: 11. The CDR3 here is CASSFLSAGDLFF. CDR3 coding DNA: TGTGCCAGCAGCTTCCTTTCGGCGGGAGACCTGTTCTTC.

The rearrangement uses TRBV5-1 and TRBJ2-2; D possibly corresponds to TRBD1 (5 bases). CDR1 is SGHRS, CDR2 YFSETQ, per germline. The CDR3 spans 15 residues. V gave up 0 bases and J gave up 6 bases, with 12 bases separating them. CDR3 sequence reads: CASSLEGPRSGELFF. DNA for the CDR3: TGCGCCAGCAGCTTGGAGGGGCCCCGGTCCGGGGAGCTGTTTTTT. Full variable domain (remainder filled in from reference TRBV5-1 and TRBJ2-2): KAGVTQTPRYLIKTRGQQVTLSCSPISGHRSVSWYQQTPGQGLQFLFEYFSETQRNKGNFPGRFSGRQFSNSRSEMNVSTLELGDSALYLCASSLEGPRSGELFFGEGSRLTVL.